Below, 17 T cell receptor beta chains from the same sample are listed, as sequenced in a study of blood T cell repertoires in COVID-19. Sequenced by immunoSEQ multiplex PCR; TCRdb stores in-frame clones only, minus some. The sample carries approximately 240,000 clones, about four fifths recorded once. The sequenced material came from peripheral blood. Receptor source: a woman aged 55-69 years with acute or convalescent COVID-19.

This chain uses TRBV14 with TRBJ2-3; D gene uncertain. The CDR3 runs to 12 residues. Trimming removed 4 bases from V and 2 bases from J, with 4 bases in between. Per germline, CDR1 SGHDN and CDR2 FVKESK. CDR3 residues: CASSPYTDTQYF. The CDR3 region has the DNA TGTGCCAGCAGCCCCTACACAGATACGCAGTATTTT.

The chain is built from TRBV7-2 and TRBJ2-2, with TRBD2 identical over 7 bases. CDR1 is SGHTA, CDR2 FQGNSA, per germline. The CDR3 runs to 13 residues. V lost 2 bases to trimming and J lost 8 bases; unmatched junction nucleotides: 2. The CDR3 protein is CASSLRRGGELFF. The CDR3 nucleotides read TGTGCCAGCAGCTTACGGCGGGGGGGGGAGCTGTTTTTT.

This CDR3 reads CASSLVWGAAFF. In nucleotides, the CDR3 is TGTGCCAGCAGTTTGGTGTGGGGCGCAGCTTTCTTT. The chain employs TRBV7-2 and TRBJ1-1; the D gene is possibly TRBD1 (5 bases). This CDR3 spans 12 amino acids. V shed 6 bases and J shed 10 bases, with 15 bases lying between them. Germline CDR1 is SGHTA and CDR2 is FQGNSA.

This clone showed up just once. The V and J genes are TRBV18 and TRBJ1-1; TRBD1 matches 8 bases. Looked up from germline, CDR1 is KGHSH and CDR2 is LQKENI. The CDR3 totals 15 residues. J gave up 2 bases and V 0 bases, and 2 bases lay outside the gene matches. CDR3 DNA: TGTGCCAGCTCACCACCGGGACAGGCTAACACTGAAGCTTTCTTT. Translating it yields CASSPPGQANTEAFF. The full variable domain, completed using reference TRBV18 and TRBJ1-1, is NAGVMQNPRHLVRRRGQEARLRCSPMKGHSHVYWYRQLPEEGLKFMVYLQKENIIDESGMPKERFSAEFPKEGPSILRIQQVVRGDSAAYFCASSPPGQANTEAFFGQGTRLTVV.

V is TRBV13 and J is TRBJ1-4; TRBD1 aligns across 8 bases. The germline V gene has CDR1 PRHDT and CDR2 FYEKMQ (reference sequence). This CDR3 spans 16 amino acids. Unmatched junction bases numbered 6, after V lost 6 bases and J lost 0 bases. The chain's CDR3 is CASSFRQGPTNEKLFF. DNA of the CDR3: TGTGCCAGCAGTTTCCGACAGGGGCCAACTAATGAAAAACTGTTTTTT.

The CDR3 spells CASSVGQGGYNYGYTF. CDR3 nucleotides: TGCGCCAGCAGCGTGGGACAGGGGGGATATAACTATGGCTACACCTTC. This rearrangement joins TRBV5-1 to TRBJ1-2; 11 bases are shared with TRBD1. Germline V gene sequence: CDR1 SGHRS, CDR2 YFSETQ. The J segment lost 1 base and the V segment lost 4 bases, leaving 6 bases of the junction unmatched. CDR3 length equals 16 residues.

The rearrangement uses TRBV7-9 and TRBJ1-1, with 7 bases fitting TRBD1. The V gene's germline CDR1 is SEHNR and CDR2 FQNEAQ (reference sequence). V shed 5 bases and J 4 bases; nucleotides not matched to a gene: 10. The CDR3 is made up of 15 amino acids. CDR3 DNA sequence: TGTGCCAGCAGCGCTTCGACAGGGTTAGGCACTGAAGCTTTCTTT. Translating gives CASSASTGLGTEAFF.

The sample holds a few counts of this clone. The chain couples TRBV7-2 to TRBJ1-5; D is uncertain. Germline values: CDR1 SGHTA, CDR2 FQGNSA. V lost 0 bases and J lost 4, with 4 bases in between. This CDR3 is 13 amino acids long. The CDR3 here is CASSLASNQPQHF. The CDR3 nucleotides are TGTGCCAGCAGCTTAGCGAGTAATCAGCCCCAGCATTTT.

The chain uses TRBV7-9 and TRBJ1-6, with D maybe TRBD1 (5 bases). V was clipped by 1 base and J by 8 bases, with 21 bases between them. The CDR3 extends over 18 amino acids. Germline V lookup: CDR1 SEHNR, CDR2 FQNEAQ (reference sequence). CDR3 loop: CASSLVVGAPPRHSPLHF. The CDR3 DNA is TGTGCCAGCAGCTTAGTCGTTGGGGCACCTCCACGGCATTCACCCCTCCACTTT.

The V and J genes are TRBV30 and TRBJ2-3, with TRBD2 as a possible D gene (7 bases). This CDR3 is 15 amino acids long. V lost 1 base and J lost 2, with 13 bases in between. Per the germline V gene, CDR1 is GTSNPN and CDR2 is SVGIG (reference sequence). CDR3 region: CAWSAGGPTTDTQYF. The CDR3 nucleotides read TGTGCCTGGAGTGCCGGGGGGCCGACCACAGATACGCAGTATTTT.

V usage is TRBV7-2 and J usage is TRBJ2-7, with 9 bases aligning to TRBD1. Germline V lookup: CDR1 SGHTA, CDR2 FQGNSA. The CDR3 is 15 residues long. V dropped 4 bases and J dropped 6; count of bases not matched to a gene: 10. The CDR3 here is CASSYTTGGPFEQYF. The CDR3 nucleotides read TGTGCCAGCAGCTACACGACAGGGGGTCCCTTCGAGCAGTACTTC.

The V and J genes are TRBV5-1 and TRBJ2-1, with 7 positions matching TRBD2. The junction had 11 bases not matched to a gene; V was cut back by 8 bases and J by 0 bases. The CDR3 length is 16 residues. CDR1 and CDR2 from the germline V gene are SGHRS and YFSETQ. This CDR3 is CASRTGGGSSYNEQFF. CDR3 nucleotides: TGCGCCAGTCGAACCGGCGGCGGGAGCTCCTACAATGAGCAGTTCTTC.

This rearrangement joins TRBV27 to TRBJ1-1; D not resolved. The CDR3 runs to 14 residues. V lost 6 bases and J 0 bases, leaving 11 bases between the germline ends. The germline V gene encodes CDR1 MNHEY and CDR2 SMNVEV (reference sequence). CDR3 nucleotides: TGTGCCAGCAGGCCCCTCCCGGTGAACACTGAAGCTTTCTTT. Translated, it gives CASRPLPVNTEAFF.

This chain links TRBV5-1 with TRBJ1-2; D gene unclear. Trimming removed 1 base from V and 6 bases from J, with 7 bases in between. The germline CDR1 and CDR2 sequences are SGHRS and YFSETQ. This CDR3 comprises 12 residues. This chain's CDR3 is CASSLNGDGYTF. DNA for the CDR3: TGCGCCAGCAGCTTGAACGGGGATGGCTACACCTTC.

The chain couples TRBV6-5 to TRBJ1-2; D uncertain. CDR3 size: 13 residues. V lost 6 bases and J 2 bases, leaving 10 bases between the germline ends. Germline V gives CDR1 MNHEY, CDR2 SVGAGI. The CDR3 spells CASSYNKNYGYTF. CDR3 in DNA: TGTGCCAGCAGCTATAATAAGAACTATGGCTACACCTTC.

This chain uses TRBV30 with TRBJ1-1; the D is unclear. The length of the CDR3 is 13 residues. The germline gives CDR1 GTSNPN, CDR2 SVGIG (reference sequence). Between the trimmed V and J ends, which lost 4 bases and 4 bases, there was a span of 13 bases. CDR3 residues: CAWTGSMSTEAFF. CDR3 bases: TGTGCCTGGACGGGGAGTATGAGCACTGAAGCTTTCTTT.

The rearrangement links TRBV3-1 (or the pseudogene TRBV3-2) to TRBJ2-3; 8 bases map to TRBD2. Germline V gene lookup returns CDR1 LGHDT and CDR2 YNNKEL (reference sequence). Unmatched junction bases numbered 13, after V lost 3 bases and J lost 11 bases. This CDR3 is built from 15 residues. CDR3 residues: CASSHGRGVSRVQYF. DNA for the CDR3: TGTGCCAGCAGCCATGGGCGGGGGGTCTCCAGGGTGCAGTATTTT.